This is a list of T cell receptor beta chains from one sample in a study of cytomegalovirus exposure and HLA in healthy donors. Repertoires were generated with immunoSEQ multiplex PCR, while TCRdb's copy carries only in-frame clones and drops some. The sample has 220,000 or so clones; 85% to 95% are singletons. Material: PBMCs. These receptors all stem from a woman in her late teens or twenties in good health and CMV-seronegative. Each CDR3 is given with its conserved first and last residue. The D gene is left open where the match is weak. Clone size is given for some rows only: seen once, a few or many times, or a class if the clone is expanded.

clone_size d_call j_call v_call cdr3_length cdr3_nt cdr3_aa
. TRBD2 TRBJ2-7 TRBV13 15 TGTGCCAGCAGCTCGCGGGGACTAGCGGGAGACGAGCAGTACTTC CASSSRGLAGDEQYF
. . TRBJ1-2 TRBV28 16 TGTGCCAGCAGTCCCTCCGGTGGAGGCGCTAACTATGGCTACACCTTC CASSPSGGGANYGYTF
. TRBD1 TRBJ1-1 TRBV2 12 TGTGCCAGCAGTCCGGACAGGGGGGTCACTTTCTTT CASSPDRGVTFF
. . TRBJ2-1 TRBV6-5 16 TGTGCCAGCAGTTATGGGCTACTGGGCTCCTACAATGAGCAGTTCTTC CASSYGLLGSYNEQFF
. . TRBJ2-7 TRBV28 13 TGTGCCAGCAGTTTCGATCGGGTGGACGAGCAGTACTTC CASSFDRVDEQYF
. . TRBJ1-1 TRBV7-9 12 TGTGCCAGCAGCTTCCGACAGAATGAAGCTTTCTTT CASSFRQNEAFF
. . TRBJ2-3 TRBV30 14 TGTGCCGGATCCAATGCTGACTGGGCAGATACGCAGTATTTT CAGSNADWADTQYF
. TRBD1 TRBJ2-7 TRBV5-8 17 TGTGCCAGCAGCTCCCTCCCCGGGACAGGGCGAAGCGACGAGCAGTACTTC CASSSLPGTGRSDEQYF
. TRBD1 TRBJ2-2 TRBV5-1 15 TGCGCCAGCAGCGTGGGACAGGGGGCTGTAGGGGAGCTGTTTTTT CASSVGQGAVGELFF
. . TRBJ2-1 TRBV11-3 15 TGTGCCAGCAGGGCGCGGGGCGGGTTAGAGAATGAGCAGTTCTTC CASRARGGLENEQFF
once . TRBJ2-1 TRBV5-6 14 TGTGCCAGCAGCTTGGTCCGGTCCGACAATGAGCAGTTCTTC CASSLVRSDNEQFF
. TRBD2 TRBJ2-7 TRBV6-1 15 TGTGCCAGCAGTGAAGAAGGGAGGGTCTCCTACGAGCAGTACTTC CASSEEGRVSYEQYF
. . TRBJ1-1 TRBV2 15 TGTGCCAGCAGGGGATTGACAGGCCCGAACACTGAAGCTTTCTTT CASRGLTGPNTEAFF
few . TRBJ1-5 TRBV6-1 15 TGTGCCAGCAGTGCTCCCGGACGGGAAGATCAGCCCCAGCATTTT CASSAPGREDQPQHF
once . TRBJ2-1 TRBV7-6 14 TGTGCCAGCAGCTCGGACAGCCGGGGCAATGAGCAGTTCTTC CASSSDSRGNEQFF
. TRBD1 TRBJ1-3 TRBV30 17 TGTGCCTGGAGTAGGTCGGGGACAGGGATCGGTGGAAACACCATATATTTT CAWSRSGTGIGGNTIYF
once . TRBJ1-2 TRBV2 17 TGTGCCAGCAGTGATATACGGACAGAAAGAAGGAGCTATGGCTACACCTTC CASSDIRTERRSYGYTF
. TRBD2 TRBJ2-2 TRBV15 18 TGTGCCACCAGCAGAGATTCCCTAGCGGGAGAGAGGGGCTGGGAGCTGTTTTTT CATSRDSLAGERGWELFF
. . TRBJ2-1 TRBV5-8 16 TGTGCCAGCAGGCAGGGGTATCGGTTTCCTTTCTATGAGCAGTTCTTC CASRQGYRFPFYEQFF
. . TRBJ2-7 TRBV10-3 13 TGTGCCTTCCGTGGAAGCCTCTCCTACGAGCAGTACTTC CAFRGSLSYEQYF
. TRBD1 TRBJ1-4 TRBV18 20 TGTGCCAGCTCACCGGGGCCAGGACAGGGAGCGACCAGGACTAATGAAAAACTGTTTTTT CASSPGPGQGATRTNEKLFF
. TRBD1 TRBJ1-1 TRBV19 14 TGTGCCAGTATCTCCGGACAGGGCAACACTGAAGCTTTCTTT CASISGQGNTEAFF
. . TRBJ1-5 TRBV7-9 14 TGTGCCAGCAGCTCGACAATTTACAATCAGCCCCAGCATTTT CASSSTIYNQPQHF
. TRBD1 TRBJ2-1 TRBV5-1 15 TGCGCCAGCAGCTTGGGGGACAGGGCCTACAATGAGCAGTTCTTC CASSLGDRAYNEQFF
. . TRBJ1-5 TRBV21-1 19 TGTGCCAGCAGCAGACGGCAGTCCCGGACAGGAAATCGCAATCAGCCCCAGCATTTT CASSRRQSRTGNRNQPQHF
. . TRBJ2-7 TRBV5-4 14 TGTGCCAGCAGCTCATGGGACAACACCTACGAGCAGTACTTC CASSSWDNTYEQYF
. . TRBJ2-1 TRBV6-1 14 TGTGCCAGCAGTGAAGTTGGGGAGTGGAATGAGCAGTTCTTC CASSEVGEWNEQFF
. . TRBJ1-5 TRBV7-9 13 TGTGCCAGCGTCCAATGGGGGGATCCGACCCAGCATTTT CASVQWGDPTQHF
. TRBD1 TRBJ1-5 TRBV5-6 16 TGTGCCAGCACCAAGACCGGGACAGCGAGCAATCAGCCCCAGCATTTT CASTKTGTASNQPQHF
. TRBD2 TRBJ2-1 TRBV27 16 TGTGCCACCGGGGTCATTTTCGGGGGGGGCGACAATGAGCAGTTCTTC CATGVIFGGGDNEQFF